This TCR beta chain derives from a study of blood T cell repertoires in COVID-19 (dated by TCRdb to the early 2020s). Background for the entire study: Samples covering the acute and convalescent phases of COVID-19 were provided by collaborators in the United States, Italy and Spain. The prospective study material was composed of cDNA or gDNA derived from T cells, B-cell-depleted T cells, or PBMCs. Subjects who had been exposed to COVID-19, were actively infected with it, or had recovered from it provided the deeply sampled blood TCRbeta repertoires that made up the dataset. The repertoires were made available in a free public database intended to serve as a resource for research on the immune response to SARS-CoV-2. The samples were drawn from two sources: the first 160 participants of the ongoing ImmuneRACE study, and some 1,300 subjects contributed by 6 global collaborators. The sample metadata nearly always contained a de-identified subject ID, COVID-19 status, age in years and sex. Where available, HLA class I and class II types were taken from metadata supplied by the sample provider and were not determined by assay-based typing.

Whole blood was collected in K2EDTA tubes by collaborating institutions according to the institutions' own protocols. Collaborator samples were shipped for TCRbeta analysis as frozen whole blood, isolated PBMCs, or DNA extracted from either sample type. The germline V gene yields MNHEY for CDR1 and SVGEGT for CDR2. The trim is 5 bases for V and 3 bases for J, with a gap of 8 bases between the germline ends. The CDR3 contains 12 residues, cysteine and phenylalanine counted. Just the 36-base CDR3 DNA is kept, in frame starting at base 1. TCRbeta CDR3 regions were amplified from genomic DNA using the immunoSEQ Assay, a bias-controlled multiplex PCR. The original pipeline was this. Within the assay, amplification of reference gene primers was used to estimate how many nucleated cells each sample contained. To quantify the absolute abundance of each unique TCRbeta CDR3 rearrangement, sequence reads were collapsed and filtered. Productive Simpson clonality was computed per sample as the square root of Simpson's diversity index over productive rearrangements. TCRdb re-hosts the immuneACCESS table, in-frame sequences only. Its copies lack some clones; in the studies checked, an unresolved V gene accounts for under half of them, and the cause for the rest is not known. Clonal size and the V and J genes are those of that table, whereas D and trimming came from the DNA. This sample comprises about 180,000 clones, 65% to 90% of them detected only once. In total, the top ten clones hold more than 1.5% of the sample.

A remark on this clone: The target of this receptor is not known. The record has no base qualities; no much larger clone is one base away.

The research as a whole found: How much clinical and demographic metadata was included differed by source and by participant, and the metadata was provided uncurated.

The rearrangement combines TRBV6-2 or TRBV6-3 with TRBJ2-7; perhaps TRBD2 is the D gene, with 5 bases matching. This receptor was taken from a human donor in a cohort sampled during active COVID-19. Sequenced: peripheral blood. CDR3 protein: CASSPGNYEQYF. The bases read TGTGCCAGCAGTCCGGGGAACTACGAGCAGTACTTC.